This T cell receptor (beta chain) was profiled in a study of T cell responses to AZD1222 COVID-19 vaccine. The sample holds one count of this clone. The target antigen is unknown. Points from the study as a whole: Nearly half of spike-specific TCRs reportedly target unmutated variant regions. Once two AZD1222 doses were given, Spike-specific TCR breadth and depth went up.

Sequenced by immunoSEQ multiplex PCR; TCRdb stores in-frame clones only, minus some. The sample carries about 120,000 clones, almost 95% recorded once. CDR1 and CDR2 from the germline V gene are SGHTA and FQGTGA. The CDR3 extends over 15 amino acids. With 5 bases removed from V and 4 bases from J, the gap between germline ends came to 15 bases. Sequenced material: peripheral blood, taken 28 days after the second AZD1222 dose. The rearrangement joins TRBV7-3 to TRBJ2-1; D may be TRBD2 (6 bases). This sequence originates from an adult who received the AZD1222 COVID-19 vaccine. CDR3 sequence reads: CASSPVGGSYNEQFF. DNA for the CDR3: TGTGCCAGCAGCCCGGTTGGGGGGTCTTACAATGAGCAGTTCTTC.